This T cell receptor beta chain comes out of a study of shared clonotypes between healthy human individuals. Study-wide results and caveats: Although depth was large, rarefaction showed that sequencing of the sorted subsets was incomplete.

In regard to this clone: The antigen is not known.

The assay was immunoSEQ multiplex PCR, and TCRdb's table has in-frame clones only and misses some. The sample lists over a million clones; roughly 95% were seen once. Every contributor of samples was a Caucasian grown-up residing in Nashville, Tennessee. Splitting the CD4+ cells yielded a CD45RA+ naive subset and a CD45RA-negative memory subset. After removal of 1 base from V and 6 bases from J, the junction contained 9 bases not matched to a gene. Looked up from germline, CDR1 is SQVTM and CDR2 is ANQGSEA. The CDR3 is 15 amino acids. This TCR derives from a man aged 25 to 40 in good health. Sequencing input: naive CD4+ T cells sorted from blood. This sample's subset: CD45RA+ positively selected. The rearrangement links TRBV29-1 to TRBJ2-1; 7 bases line up with TRBD2. The CDR3 here is CSVEGPSGFGNEQFF. In nucleotides, the CDR3 is TGCAGCGTTGAAGGGCCTAGCGGATTCGGCAATGAGCAGTTCTTC.